Listed below are T cell receptor beta chains from one sample, sequenced in a study of T cells after yellow fever vaccination. MiXCR, run by TCRdb on the 5' RACE reads, gives a single entry per CDR3 protein. The sample has 300,000 to 400,000 distinct CDR3 sequences, about 12% seen once. The source was CD4+ T cells sorted from PBMCs, collected 15 days after the yellow fever booster vaccination. The receptors shown here come from a man aged 18 to 29 who received the YFV17D yellow fever vaccine. Each CDR3 is given without its conserved first and last residue. Fields, in order: V gene, CDR3 length, CDR3 protein.

v_gene: TRBV4-2; len: 14; CDR3aa: ASSDPSGGSLNEQF
v_gene: TRBV28; len: 13; CDR3aa: ASSPRGAVNTEAF
v_gene: TRBV12-3/TRBV12-4; len: 13; CDR3aa: ASSRQGNTKNIQY
v_gene: TRBV12-3/TRBV12-4; len: 13; CDR3aa: ASSLQGVAKNIQY
v_gene: TRBV6-6; len: 15; CDR3aa: ASSYSGQGRSNQPQH
v_gene: TRBV7-2; len: 13; CDR3aa: ASSLVVGVNTEAF
v_gene: TRBV7-9; len: 12; CDR3aa: ASSRQGLYNEQF
v_gene: TRBV11-2; len: 14; CDR3aa: ASSLISGTSGGGQY
v_gene: TRBV6-5; len: 10; CDR3aa: ASSRTGREQY
v_gene: TRBV29-1; len: 11; CDR3aa: SVERDRDTEAF
v_gene: TRBV29-1; len: 9; CDR3aa: SVGRVDEQY
v_gene: TRBV4-1; len: 12; CDR3aa: ASSDYRRSETQY
v_gene: TRBV7-2; len: 10; CDR3aa: ASSSQGSPLH
v_gene: TRBV4-1; len: 14; CDR3aa: ASSQDYLKKLYEQY
v_gene: TRBV5-6; len: 11; CDR3aa: ASSFQTVYEQY
v_gene: TRBV4-3; len: 13; CDR3aa: ASSQGQGVGETQY
v_gene: TRBV19; len: 14; CDR3aa: ASSIRGVGRTNEQF
v_gene: TRBV29-1; len: 11; CDR3aa: SAFGTVTYEQY
v_gene: TRBV10-3; len: 13; CDR3aa: AISEGGARVYEQY
v_gene: TRBV5-1; len: 14; CDR3aa: ASSFSGTLNTGELF
v_gene: TRBV12-3/TRBV12-4; len: 9; CDR3aa: ASRRTEEAF
v_gene: TRBV5-1; len: 14; CDR3aa: ASSLAVVGSYNEQF
v_gene: TRBV30; len: 11; CDR3aa: AWSRAGANVLT
v_gene: TRBV18; len: 12; CDR3aa: ASSSGTQGQPQH
v_gene: TRBV7-8; len: 13; CDR3aa: ASSYRLAGGNEQF
v_gene: TRBV7-2; len: 11; CDR3aa: ASSLTGAPKLF
v_gene: TRBV21-1; len: 14; CDR3aa: ASSRRQGVGTDTQY
v_gene: TRBV12-3/TRBV12-4; len: 9; CDR3aa: ASSIVKTQY
v_gene: TRBV5-4; len: 10; CDR3aa: ASSFYRQSAT
v_gene: TRBV4-3; len: 13; CDR3aa: ASSQGRLSGNTIY
v_gene: TRBV4-1; len: 11; CDR3aa: ASSRAADNEQF
v_gene: TRBV20-1; len: 10; CDR3aa: SVSSANTEAF
v_gene: TRBV6-1; len: 11; CDR3aa: ASSEREAQPQH
v_gene: TRBV20-1; len: 10; CDR3aa: SARVPTGGYT
v_gene: TRBV7-9; len: 13; CDR3aa: ASSLGQGLPGELF
v_gene: TRBV6-5; len: 12; CDR3aa: ASRFGTVNTEAF
v_gene: TRBV4-2; len: 13; CDR3aa: ASSQSGLRNQPQH
v_gene: TRBV11-1; len: 11; CDR3aa: ASSLALRAEAF
v_gene: TRBV5-1; len: 12; CDR3aa: ASSQGGRTDTQY
v_gene: TRBV15; len: 15; CDR3aa: ATSRDSRDRGGQPQH
v_gene: TRBV5-1; len: 11; CDR3aa: ASRDVNEDTQY
v_gene: TRBV7-9; len: 11; CDR3aa: ASSFSTITEAF
v_gene: TRBV5-1; len: 12; CDR3aa: ASSLRQGHTEAF
v_gene: TRBV14; len: 12; CDR3aa: ASSQSLRTDTQY
v_gene: TRBV11-2; len: 11; CDR3aa: ASSPDRESPLH
v_gene: TRBV20-1; len: 14; CDR3aa: SAPSQGQGLGDTQY
v_gene: TRBV5-1; len: 12; CDR3aa: ASHPGALQGGYT
v_gene: TRBV5-1; len: 12; CDR3aa: ASSFGTAQETQY
v_gene: TRBV10-2; len: 13; CDR3aa: ASTGFGTGQETQY
v_gene: TRBV7-2; len: 11; CDR3aa: ASRGGVPDTQY
v_gene: TRBV9; len: 11; CDR3aa: ASSVDPEETQY
v_gene: TRBV27; len: 12; CDR3aa: ASSSSGGYNEQF
v_gene: TRBV5-1; len: 14; CDR3aa: ATAMMGGAVTDTQY
v_gene: TRBV6-6; len: 13; CDR3aa: ASSSAGGGRNEQY
v_gene: TRBV6-2/TRBV6-3; len: 18; CDR3aa: ASRPSGGLAEQGTYNEQF